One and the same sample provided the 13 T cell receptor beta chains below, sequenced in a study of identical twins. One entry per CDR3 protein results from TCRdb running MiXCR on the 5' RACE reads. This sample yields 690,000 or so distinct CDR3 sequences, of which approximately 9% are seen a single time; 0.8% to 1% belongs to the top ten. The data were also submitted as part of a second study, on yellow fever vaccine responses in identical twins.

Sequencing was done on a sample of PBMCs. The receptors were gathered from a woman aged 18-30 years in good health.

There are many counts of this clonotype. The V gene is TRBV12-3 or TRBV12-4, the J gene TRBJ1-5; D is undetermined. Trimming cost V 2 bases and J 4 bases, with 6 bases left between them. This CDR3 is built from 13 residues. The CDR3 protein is CASSLTANQPQHF. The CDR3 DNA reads TGTGCCAGCAGTTTAACAGCTAATCAGCCCCAGCATTTT.

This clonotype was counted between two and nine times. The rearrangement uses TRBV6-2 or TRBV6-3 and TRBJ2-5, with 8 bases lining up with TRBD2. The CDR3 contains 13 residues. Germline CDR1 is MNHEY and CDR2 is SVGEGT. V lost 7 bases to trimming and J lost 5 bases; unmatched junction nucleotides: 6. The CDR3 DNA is TGTGCCAGCAACGCGGGAGGCCGGGAGACCCAGTACTTC. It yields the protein CASNAGGRETQYF.

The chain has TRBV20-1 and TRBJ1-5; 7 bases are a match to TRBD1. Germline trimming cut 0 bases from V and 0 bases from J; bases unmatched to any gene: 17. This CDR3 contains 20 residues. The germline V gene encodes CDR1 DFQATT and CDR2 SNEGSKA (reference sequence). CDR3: CSARDVGRDSKRYSNQPQHF. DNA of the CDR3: TGCAGTGCTAGAGATGTGGGCCGGGACAGCAAGCGATATAGCAATCAGCCCCAGCATTTT.

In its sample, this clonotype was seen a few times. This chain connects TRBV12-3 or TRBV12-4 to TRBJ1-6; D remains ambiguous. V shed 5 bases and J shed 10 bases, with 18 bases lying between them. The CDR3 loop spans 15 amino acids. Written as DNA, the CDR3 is TGTGCCAGCAGTGTGCAACGAGGATCCAAATCACCCCTCCACTTT. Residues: CASSVQRGSKSPLHF.

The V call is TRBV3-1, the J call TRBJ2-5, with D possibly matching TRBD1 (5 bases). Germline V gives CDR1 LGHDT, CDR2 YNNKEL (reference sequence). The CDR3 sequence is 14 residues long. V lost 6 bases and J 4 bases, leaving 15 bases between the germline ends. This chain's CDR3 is CASRLYRPPETQYF. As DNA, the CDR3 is TGTGCCAGCAGGCTTTACAGGCCTCCAGAGACCCAGTACTTC.

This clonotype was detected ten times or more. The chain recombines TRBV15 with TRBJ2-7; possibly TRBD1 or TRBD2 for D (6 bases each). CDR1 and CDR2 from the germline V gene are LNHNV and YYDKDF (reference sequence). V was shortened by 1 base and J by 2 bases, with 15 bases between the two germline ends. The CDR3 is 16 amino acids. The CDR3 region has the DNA TGTGCCACCAGCAGAGGGAGGGGAAAGGGGGCCTACGAGCAGTACTTC. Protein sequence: CATSRGRGKGAYEQYF.

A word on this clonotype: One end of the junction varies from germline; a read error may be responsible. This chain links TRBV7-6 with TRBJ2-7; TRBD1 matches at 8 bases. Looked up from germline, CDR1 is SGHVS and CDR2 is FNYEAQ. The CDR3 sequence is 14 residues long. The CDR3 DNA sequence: TGTGCCAGCAGCTTAGATAGTAGGACAGGGACGCTGGACTTC. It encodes CASSLDSRTGTLDF.

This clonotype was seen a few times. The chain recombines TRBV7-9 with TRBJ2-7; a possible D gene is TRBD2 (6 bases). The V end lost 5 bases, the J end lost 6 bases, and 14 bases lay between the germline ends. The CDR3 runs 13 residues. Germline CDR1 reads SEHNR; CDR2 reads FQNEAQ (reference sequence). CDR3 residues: CASSPLVGGEQYF. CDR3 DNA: TGTGCCAGCAGCCCCCTCGTGGGGGGCGAGCAGTACTTC.

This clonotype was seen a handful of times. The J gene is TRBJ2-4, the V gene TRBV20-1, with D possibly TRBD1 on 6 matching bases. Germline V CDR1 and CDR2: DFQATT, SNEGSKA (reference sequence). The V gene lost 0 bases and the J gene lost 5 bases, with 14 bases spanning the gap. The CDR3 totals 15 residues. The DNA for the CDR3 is TGCAGTGCTAGAGAGCCCAGGGGTGGTGAAAACATTCAGTACTTC. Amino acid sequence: CSAREPRGGENIQYF.

The CDR3 coding sequence is TGCGCCAGCAGCGTCAGCAGGGAGGAGACCCAGTACTTC. Protein product: CASSVSREETQYF. The chain joins TRBV5-1 to TRBJ2-5; possibly TRBD1 or TRBD2 for D (5 bases each). Germline assignment: CDR1 SGHRS and CDR2 YFSETQ. Trimming removed 4 bases at V and 5 bases at J, with 12 bases between. This CDR3 is 13 amino acids long.

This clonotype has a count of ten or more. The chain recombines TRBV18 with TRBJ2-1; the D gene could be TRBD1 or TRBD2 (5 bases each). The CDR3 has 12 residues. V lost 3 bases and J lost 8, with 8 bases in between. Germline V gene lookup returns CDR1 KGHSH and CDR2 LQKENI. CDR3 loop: CASSPGDDEQFF. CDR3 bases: TGTGCCAGCTCACCCGGGGACGATGAGCAGTTCTTC.

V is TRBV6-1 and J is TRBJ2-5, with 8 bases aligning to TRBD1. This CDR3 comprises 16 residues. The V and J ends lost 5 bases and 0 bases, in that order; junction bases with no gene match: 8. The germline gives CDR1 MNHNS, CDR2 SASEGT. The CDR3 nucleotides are TGTGCCAGCAGTACGGGGACAGGACGACACCAAGAGACCCAGTACTTC. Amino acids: CASSTGTGRHQETQYF.

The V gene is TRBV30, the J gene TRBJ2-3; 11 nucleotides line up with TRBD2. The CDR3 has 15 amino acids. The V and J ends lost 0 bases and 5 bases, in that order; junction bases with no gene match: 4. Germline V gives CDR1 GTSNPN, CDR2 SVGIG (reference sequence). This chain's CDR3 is CAWSVWLAGGDTQYF. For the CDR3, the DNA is TGTGCCTGGAGTGTTTGGCTAGCGGGAGGAGATACGCAGTATTTT.